The subject of this entry is one T cell receptor (beta chain). The antigen remains undetermined. The table came from immunoSEQ multiplex PCR; TCRdb's copy has only in-frame clones and leaves some out. The table lists around 94,000 clones, 65% to 90% of them singletons, with roughly 8% in the top ten. This sample was taken from a study of radiation and T cells in renal cell carcinoma. Study outcomes and limitations: Pretreatment tumor biopsies were lacking, so baseline clonotypes are unknown. Top tumor clonotypes rose in blood 2 weeks post-radiation, then contracted.

Time point indicated: baseline pretreatment blood. The sample's treatment: 15 Gy SBRT to primary tumor, nephrectomy 4 weeks later. Blood was sampled at baseline, 2 weeks and 4 weeks after SBRT. The patient's renal cell carcinoma had clear cell pathology. The ends were cut back, 1 base at V and 2 bases at J, with 8 bases in the middle. Germline V lookup: CDR1 MNHEY, CDR2 SVGAGI. The CDR3 length is 14 residues. Here the sequenced sample was blood, taken from a patient whose treatment included radiotherapy and nephrectomy. The V gene is TRBV6-5, the J gene TRBJ1-2; D is unresolved. This TCR was recovered from a middle-aged man with renal cell carcinoma. Here the CDR3 reads CASSYFAGNYGYTF. The CDR3 DNA follows: TGTGCCAGCAGTTACTTCGCCGGGAACTATGGCTACACCTTC.